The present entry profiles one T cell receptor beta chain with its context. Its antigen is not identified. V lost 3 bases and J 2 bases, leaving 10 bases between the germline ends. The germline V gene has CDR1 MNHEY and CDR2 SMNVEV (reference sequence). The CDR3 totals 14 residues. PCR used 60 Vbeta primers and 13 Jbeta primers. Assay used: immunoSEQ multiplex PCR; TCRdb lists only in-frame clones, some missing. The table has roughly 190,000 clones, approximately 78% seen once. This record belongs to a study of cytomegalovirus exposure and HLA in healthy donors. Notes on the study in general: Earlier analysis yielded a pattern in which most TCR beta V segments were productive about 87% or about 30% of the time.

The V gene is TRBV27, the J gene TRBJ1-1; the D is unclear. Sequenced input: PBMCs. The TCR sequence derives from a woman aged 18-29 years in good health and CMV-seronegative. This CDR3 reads CASSFGVSNTEAFF. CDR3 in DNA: TGTGCCAGCAGTTTCGGGGTCTCCAACACTGAAGCTTTCTTT.